This section outlines one T cell receptor (beta chain) sequence together with its context. Antigen: not known. The source of the sample is a study of T cells in tuberculosis. Study findings and constraints: GMM-specific TCRs were nearer to active tuberculosis alpha repertoires, suggesting expansion. Using the GMM-specific repertoire gave more than 85% accuracy versus approximately 70% with motifs.

At study entry, adolescents had tuberculin skin tests and IGRA screening. Each donor contributed 85,000 to 100,000 T cells on average, unsorted. Libraries were prepared by immunoSEQ multiplex PCR; TCRdb keeps only in-frame clonotypes and omits some of them. The data hold about 44,000 clones, with 90% to 95% observed a single time. The sequenced sample consisted of PBMCs. The receptor was isolated from a donor aged 10-29 years with latent tuberculosis or without tuberculosis infection.

The DNA for the CDR3 is TGTGCCAGCAGTTTAGGAGGGTTTACCTACGAGCAGTACTTC. It codes for CASSLGGFTYEQYF. The V gene is TRBV28, the J gene TRBJ2-7; perhaps TRBD2 as D (6 bases). Trimming stripped 2 bases from V and 2 bases from J, with 10 bases between. CDR3 length: 14 residues. Germline V gives CDR1 MDHEN, CDR2 SYDVKM.